This entry concerns a single TCR beta chain. Its antigen is unidentified. Sorted subsets were amplified in replicate PCRs using 200 to 250 ng DNA, roughly 30,000 T cell genomes. TCRdb's copy holds only in-frame clones and misses some; the assay was immunoSEQ multiplex PCR. The sample records over 2 million clones, 85% to 95% being singletons. The germline CDR1 and CDR2 sequences are SGHRS and YFSETQ. Trimming left V 4 bases short and J 5 bases short, with 18 bases between. There are 16 residues in the CDR3. The entry originates in a study of shared clonotypes between healthy human individuals. Turning to the study itself: Researchers assigned three CD4 naive, three CD4 memory, two CD8 naive and one CD8 memory plate to each donor.

Study-level points and caveats: The rarefaction results pointed to incomplete sorted-subset sequencing despite large depth.

The receptor comes from a man aged 18 to 30 in good health. Some clones in this sample may be carry-over from other donors' samples. The sequencing input was naive CD4+ T cells from PBMCs. Subset noted: CD45RA+ positively selected. The rearrangement links TRBV5-1 to TRBJ1-4; weak D call: TRBD1 (6 bases). In DNA form, the CDR3 reads TGCGCCAGCAGCCCGACCCCGGGACACCGGAATGAAAAACTGTTTTTT. It translates to CASSPTPGHRNEKLFF.